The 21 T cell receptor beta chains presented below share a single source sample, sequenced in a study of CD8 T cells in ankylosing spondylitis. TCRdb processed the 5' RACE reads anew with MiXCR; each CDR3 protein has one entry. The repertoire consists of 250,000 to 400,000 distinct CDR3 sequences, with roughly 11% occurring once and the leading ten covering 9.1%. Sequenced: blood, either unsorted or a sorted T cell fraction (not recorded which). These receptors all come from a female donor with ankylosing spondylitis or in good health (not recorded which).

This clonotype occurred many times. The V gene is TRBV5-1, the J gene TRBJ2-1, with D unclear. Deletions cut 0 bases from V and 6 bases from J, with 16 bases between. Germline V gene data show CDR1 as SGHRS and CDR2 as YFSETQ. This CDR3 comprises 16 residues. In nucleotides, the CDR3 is TGCGCCAGCAGCTTGGATCCGGGTGTAATGGGCAATGAGCAGTTCTTC. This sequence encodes CASSLDPGVMGNEQFF.

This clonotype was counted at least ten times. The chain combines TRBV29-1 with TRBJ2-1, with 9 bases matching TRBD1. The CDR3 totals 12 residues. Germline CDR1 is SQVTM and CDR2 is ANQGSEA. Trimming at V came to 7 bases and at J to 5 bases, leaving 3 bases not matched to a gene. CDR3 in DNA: TGCAGCGAATGGGACAGGGACAATGAGCAGTTCTTC. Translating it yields CSEWDRDNEQFF.

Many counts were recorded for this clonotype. CDR3: CASSLAGTGINSPLHF. The CDR3 DNA reads TGCGCCAGCAGCCTCGCGGGGACAGGGATAAATTCACCCCTCCACTTT. V and J are TRBV4-3 and TRBJ1-6; the match to TRBD1 covers 9 bases. CDR1 and CDR2 (germline): LGHNA, YSLEER. The CDR3 is 16 amino acids. J lost 7 bases, V lost 4 bases, and 8 bases had no gene match.

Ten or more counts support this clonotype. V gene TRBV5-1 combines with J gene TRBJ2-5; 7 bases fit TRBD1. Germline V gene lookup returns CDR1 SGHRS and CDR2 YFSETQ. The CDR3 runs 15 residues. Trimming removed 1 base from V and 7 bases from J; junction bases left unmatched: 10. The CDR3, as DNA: TGCGCCAGCAGCTTGTTAGGTACAGGGGAAGTGACCCAGTACTTC. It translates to CASSLLGTGEVTQYF.

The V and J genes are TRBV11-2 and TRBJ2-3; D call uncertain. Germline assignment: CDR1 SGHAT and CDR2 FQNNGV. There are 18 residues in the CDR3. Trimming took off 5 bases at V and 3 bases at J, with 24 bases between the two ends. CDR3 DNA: TGTGCCAGCAGCCCGATAGATTTAAGTGGAATGAGGACAGATACGCAGTATTTT. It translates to CASSPIDLSGMRTDTQYF.

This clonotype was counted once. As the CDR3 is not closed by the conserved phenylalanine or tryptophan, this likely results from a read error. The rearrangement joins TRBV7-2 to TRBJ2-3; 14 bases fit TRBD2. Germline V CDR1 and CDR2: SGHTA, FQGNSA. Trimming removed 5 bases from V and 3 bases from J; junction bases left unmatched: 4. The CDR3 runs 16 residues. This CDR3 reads CASSHGTSGGTDTQYY. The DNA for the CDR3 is TGTGCCAGCAGCCATGGGACTAGCGGGGGTACAGATACGCAGTATTAT.

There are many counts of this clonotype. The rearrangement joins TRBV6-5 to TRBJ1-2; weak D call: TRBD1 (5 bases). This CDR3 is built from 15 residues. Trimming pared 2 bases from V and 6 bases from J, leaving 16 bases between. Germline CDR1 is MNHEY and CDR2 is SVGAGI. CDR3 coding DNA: TGTGCCAGCAGTTACGGGGGAGCAGGTACTCATGGCTACACCTTC. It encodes CASSYGGAGTHGYTF.

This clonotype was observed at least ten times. CDR3 protein: CASSPGTSGFHEQYF. In DNA, the CDR3 is TGTGCCAGCAGCCCGGGGACTAGCGGGTTCCACGAGCAGTACTTC. The chain couples TRBV9 to TRBJ2-7; TRBD2 matches at 12 bases. CDR3 length: 15 residues. Unmatched junction bases numbered 7, after V lost 4 bases and J lost 5 bases. Looked up from germline, CDR1 is SGDLS and CDR2 is YYNGEE.

Here the CDR3 reads CASSLDDRNTIYF. DNA of the CDR3: TGTGCCAGCAGCTTAGATGACCGAAACACCATATATTTT. The V call is TRBV7-6, the J call TRBJ1-3; D unresolved. The CDR3 has 13 residues. V lost 1 base, J lost 5 bases, and 6 bases lay in between. The germline gives CDR1 SGHVS, CDR2 FNYEAQ.

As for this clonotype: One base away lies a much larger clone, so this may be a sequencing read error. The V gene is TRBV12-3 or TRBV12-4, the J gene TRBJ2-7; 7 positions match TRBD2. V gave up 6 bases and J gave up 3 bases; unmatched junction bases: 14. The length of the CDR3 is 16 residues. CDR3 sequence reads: CASSRILTSRNYEQYF. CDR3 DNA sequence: TGTGCCAGCAGCCGTATATTGACTAGCAGGAACTACGAGCAGTACTTC.

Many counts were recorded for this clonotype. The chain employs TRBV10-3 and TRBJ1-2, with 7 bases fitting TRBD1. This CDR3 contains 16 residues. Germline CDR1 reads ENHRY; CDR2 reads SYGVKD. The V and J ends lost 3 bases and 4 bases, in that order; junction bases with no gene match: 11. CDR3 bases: TGTGCCATCAGTGACAACTCCTGGCGGGACAGCTATGGCTACACCTTC. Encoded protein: CAISDNSWRDSYGYTF.

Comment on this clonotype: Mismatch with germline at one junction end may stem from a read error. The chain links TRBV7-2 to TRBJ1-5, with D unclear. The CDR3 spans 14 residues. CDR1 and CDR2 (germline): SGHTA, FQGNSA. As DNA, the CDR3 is TGTGCCAGCTGCTTAGAAGGAAACTGGCAGCCCCAGCATTTT. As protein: CASCLEGNWQPQHF.

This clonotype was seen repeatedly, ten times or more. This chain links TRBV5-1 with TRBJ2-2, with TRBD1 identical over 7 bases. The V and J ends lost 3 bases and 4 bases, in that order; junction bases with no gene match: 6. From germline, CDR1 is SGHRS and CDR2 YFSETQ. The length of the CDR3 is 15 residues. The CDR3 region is CASSSSTGTTGELFF. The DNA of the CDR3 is TGCGCCAGCAGCTCGTCGACAGGGACCACCGGGGAGCTGTTTTTT.

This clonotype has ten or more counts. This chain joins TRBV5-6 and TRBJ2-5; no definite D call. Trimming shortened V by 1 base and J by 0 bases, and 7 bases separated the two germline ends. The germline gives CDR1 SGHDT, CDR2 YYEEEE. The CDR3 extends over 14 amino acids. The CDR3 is CASSLSAYQETQYF. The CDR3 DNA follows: TGTGCCAGCAGCTTGTCAGCGTACCAAGAGACCCAGTACTTC.

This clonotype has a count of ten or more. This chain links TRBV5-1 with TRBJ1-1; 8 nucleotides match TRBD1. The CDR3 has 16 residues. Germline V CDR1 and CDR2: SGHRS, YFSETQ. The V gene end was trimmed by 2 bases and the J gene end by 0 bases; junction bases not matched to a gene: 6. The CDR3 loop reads CASSLGTGLMNTEAFF. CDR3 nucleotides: TGCGCCAGCAGCTTAGGGACAGGACTAATGAACACTGAAGCTTTCTTT.

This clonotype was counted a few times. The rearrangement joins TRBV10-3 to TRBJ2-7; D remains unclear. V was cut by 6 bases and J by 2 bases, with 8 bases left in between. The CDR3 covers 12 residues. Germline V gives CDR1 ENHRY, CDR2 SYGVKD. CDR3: CAISSQAYEQYF. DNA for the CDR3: TGTGCCATCAGCTCCCAGGCCTACGAGCAGTACTTC.

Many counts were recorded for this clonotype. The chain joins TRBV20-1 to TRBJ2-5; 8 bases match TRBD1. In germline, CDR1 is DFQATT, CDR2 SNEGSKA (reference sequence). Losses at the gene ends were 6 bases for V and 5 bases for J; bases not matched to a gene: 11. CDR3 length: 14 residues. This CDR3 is CSAKDQGARETQYF. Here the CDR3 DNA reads TGCAGTGCCAAAGACCAGGGGGCGAGGGAGACCCAGTACTTC.

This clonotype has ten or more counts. CDR3 coding DNA: TGTGCCAGCAGTTCCCCAGGGGGCCCTCCGCCCCTCCACTTT. Encoded protein: CASSSPGGPPPLHF. The chain employs TRBV28 and TRBJ1-6; 8 nucleotides match TRBD1. CDR1 and CDR2 (germline): MDHEN, SYDVKM. The ends lost 4 bases at V and 13 bases at J; junction bases unmatched: 9. The CDR3 extends over 14 amino acids.

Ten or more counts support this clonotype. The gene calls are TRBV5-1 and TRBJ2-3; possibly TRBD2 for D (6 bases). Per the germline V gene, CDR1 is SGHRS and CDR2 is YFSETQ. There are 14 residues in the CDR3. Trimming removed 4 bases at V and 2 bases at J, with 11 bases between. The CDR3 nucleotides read TGCGCCAGCAGCATAGCGGCGTTCACAGATACGCAGTATTTT. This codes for CASSIAAFTDTQYF. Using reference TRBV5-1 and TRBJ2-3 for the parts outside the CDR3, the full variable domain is KAGVTQTPRYLIKTRGQQVTLSCSPISGHRSVSWYQQTPGQGLQFLFEYFSETQRNKGNFPGRFSGRQFSNSRSEMNVSTLELGDSALYLCASSIAAFTDTQYFGPGTRLTVL.

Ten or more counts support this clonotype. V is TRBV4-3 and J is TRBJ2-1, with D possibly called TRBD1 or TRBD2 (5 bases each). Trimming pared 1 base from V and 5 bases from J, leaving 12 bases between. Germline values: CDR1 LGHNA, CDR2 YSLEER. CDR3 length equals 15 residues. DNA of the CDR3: TGCGCCAGCAGCCAAGGAACAGGAGGTAACAATGAGCAGTTCTTC. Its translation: CASSQGTGGNNEQFF.

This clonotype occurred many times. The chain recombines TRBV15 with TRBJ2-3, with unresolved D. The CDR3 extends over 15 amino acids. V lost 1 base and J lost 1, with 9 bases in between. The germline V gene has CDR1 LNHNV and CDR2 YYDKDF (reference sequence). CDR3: CATSRGADRTDTQYF. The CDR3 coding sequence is TGTGCCACCAGCAGAGGAGCCGACCGCACAGATACGCAGTATTTT.